Shown below are 14 T cell receptor beta chains from a single sample sequenced in a study of T cells after yellow fever vaccination. One entry per CDR3 protein results from TCRdb running MiXCR on the 5' RACE reads. In the table there are roughly 240,000 distinct CDR3 sequences, more than 6.5% of which are singletons. This specimen consisted of CD4+ T cells sorted from PBMCs, obtained on the day of the yellow fever booster vaccination. Receptor source: a man aged 25 to 40 who received the YFV17D yellow fever vaccine.

This clonotype was recorded a few times. The rearrangement links TRBV6-1 to TRBJ2-1; TRBD2 matches at 13 bases. Germline CDR1 and CDR2: MNHNS and SASEGT. V was pared by 10 bases and J by 9 bases, with 9 bases of the junction left unmatched. This CDR3 is 14 amino acids long. The CDR3 sequence is CAIWTSGSTSEQFF. CDR3 DNA: TGTGCCATCTGGACTAGCGGGAGCACTAGTGAGCAGTTCTTC.

This chain uses TRBV19 with TRBJ1-5; tentative D call: TRBD1 (6 bases). V was clipped by 6 bases and J by 7 bases, with 13 bases between them. In germline, CDR1 is LNHDA, CDR2 SQIVND (reference sequence). The CDR3 runs 13 residues. The CDR3 protein is CASSPGAGQPQHF. In nucleotides, the CDR3 is TGTGCCAGTAGCCCGGGGGCCGGGCAGCCCCAGCATTTT. Full variable domain (rest looked up from reference TRBV19 and TRBJ1-5): DGGITQSPKYLFRKEGQNVTLSCEQNLNHDAMYWYRQDPGQGLRLIYYSQIVNDFQKGDIAEGYSVSREKKESFPLTVTSAQKNPTAFYLCASSPGAGQPQHFGDGTRLSIL.

This rearrangement joins TRBV5-1 to TRBJ1-2; D gene unclear. Trimming shortened V by 4 bases and J by 6 bases, and 19 bases separated the two germline ends. The CDR3 has 15 amino acids. The V gene's germline CDR1 is SGHRS and CDR2 YFSETQ. The CDR3 DNA is TGCGCCAGCAGCCCACTTGCCCCCGGCGGGGATGGCTACACCTTC. Translation: CASSPLAPGGDGYTF.

The chain couples TRBV3-1 to TRBJ2-1; 10 nucleotides line up with TRBD2. J gave up 9 bases and V 2 bases, and 4 bases lay outside the gene matches. CDR3 length: 14 residues. Germline V gene data show CDR1 as LGHDT and CDR2 as YNNKEL (reference sequence). Here the CDR3 DNA reads TGTGCCAGCAGCCAACTAGCGGGAGAGGGTGAGCAGTTCTTC. Protein product: CASSQLAGEGEQFF.

The table lists this clonotype with many counts. The V gene is TRBV5-5, the J gene TRBJ2-5; D is undetermined. This CDR3 region has 15 residues. Germline CDR1 reads SGHKS; CDR2 reads YYEKEE (reference sequence). Trimming pared 4 bases from V and 3 bases from J, leaving 16 bases between. CDR3 in amino acids: CASSRSSLREETQYF. As DNA, the CDR3 is TGTGCCAGCAGCCGGTCCTCTCTCCGGGAAGAGACCCAGTACTTC. Using reference TRBV5-5 and TRBJ2-5 for the parts outside the CDR3, the full variable domain is DAGVTQSPTHLIKTRGQQVTLRCSPISGHKSVSWYQQVLGQGPQFIFQYYEKEERGRGNFPDRFSARQFPNYSSELNVNALLLGDSALYLCASSRSSLREETQYFGPGTRLLVL.

This clonotype showed up just a few times. The V call is TRBV20-1, the J call TRBJ2-2; D is unclear. V lost 0 bases and J lost 1, with 9 bases in between. The CDR3 spans 15 residues. Germline V gene data show CDR1 as DFQATT and CDR2 as SNEGSKA (reference sequence). This CDR3 reads CSARDFRRNTGELFF. CDR3 nucleotide sequence: TGCAGTGCTAGAGATTTTCGGAGGAACACCGGGGAGCTGTTTTTT.

The chain carries TRBV7-9 and TRBJ2-7; weak D call: TRBD1 (5 bases). The CDR3 is 13 amino acids. The germline CDR1 and CDR2 sequences are SEHNR and FQNEAQ (reference sequence). V was pared by 6 bases and J by 4 bases, with 13 bases between. The CDR3 region has the DNA TGTGCCAGCAGTGCCCCGGCAGGGTACGAGCAGTACTTC. Translating gives CASSAPAGYEQYF.

Remarks on this clonotype: Given a much more abundant clone one base away, this may be a read error. V and J are TRBV20-1 and TRBJ2-7; no clear D gene. V dropped 3 bases and J dropped 5 bases, with 17 bases sitting between them. This CDR3 comprises 14 residues. Looked up from germline, CDR1 is DFQATT and CDR2 is SNEGSKA (reference sequence). For the CDR3, the DNA is TGCAGTGCTAGTCTCGGGCACTCCCGGAACGAGCAGTACTTC. Translated, it gives CSASLGHSRNEQYF.

This clonotype was observed a few times. V usage is TRBV12-3 or TRBV12-4 and J usage is TRBJ2-3; D ambiguous. V dropped 5 bases and J dropped 8 bases, with 8 bases sitting between them. CDR3 length equals 11 residues. The CDR3 DNA reads as TGTGCCAGCAGTCCCCTCGGTACGCAGTATTTT. It codes for CASSPLGTQYF.

A remark on this clonotype: One junction end disagrees with the germline gene, perhaps due to a read error. The rearrangement uses TRBV12-3 or TRBV12-4 and TRBJ2-1; D perhaps matches TRBD1 (5 bases). CDR3 length: 14 residues. DNA for the CDR3: TGTGCCAGCACCCTCTCACCTAGACAGCATGAGCAGTTGTTC. Translation gives CASTLSPRQHEQLF.

Remarks on this clonotype: The junction and the germline gene differ at one end; a read error may be behind it. V gene TRBV7-7 combines with J gene TRBJ2-5, with a weak D call TRBD2 (5 bases). This CDR3 spans 16 amino acids. Per the germline V gene, CDR1 is SSHAT and CDR2 is FNYEAQ (reference sequence). CDR3 coding DNA: TGTGCTAGCAGCTTAGGGAGCCAATTAGTTCTCGAGACCCAGTACTTC. Protein product: CASSLGSQLVLETQYF.

The rearrangement links TRBV5-1 to TRBJ2-5; D is possibly TRBD2 (5 bases). Germline values: CDR1 SGHRS, CDR2 YFSETQ. This CDR3 contains 15 residues. Deletions cut 0 bases from V and 5 bases from J, with 14 bases between. CDR3 amino acids: CASSLDRRGGETQYF. For the CDR3, the DNA is TGCGCCAGCAGCTTGGATCGTCGGGGTGGGGAGACCCAGTACTTC.

This clonotype was recorded a few times. The chain is built from TRBV5-1 and TRBJ1-1; no firm D call. Germline lookup yields CDR1 SGHRS and CDR2 YFSETQ. The CDR3 spans 15 residues. The V end was cut by 4 bases, the J end by 5 bases, with 18 bases between. CDR3 amino acids: CASSLTDRARTEAFF. DNA for the CDR3: TGCGCCAGCAGCCTCACGGACCGGGCGAGAACTGAAGCTTTCTTT. Looking up the rest from reference TRBV5-1 and TRBJ1-1 gives the full variable domain: KAGVTQTPRYLIKTRGQQVTLSCSPISGHRSVSWYQQTPGQGLQFLFEYFSETQRNKGNFPGRFSGRQFSNSRSEMNVSTLELGDSALYLCASSLTDRARTEAFFGQGTRLTVV.

The genes are TRBV18 and TRBJ2-3; D is perhaps TRBD2 (5 bases). The V and J ends lost 0 bases and 1 base respectively, with 5 bases between them. The CDR3 is 14 amino acids. In germline, CDR1 is KGHSH, CDR2 LQKENI. CDR3 bases: TGTGCCAGCTCACCACCGGAGGGCACAGATACGCAGTATTTT. Its protein product is CASSPPEGTDTQYF.